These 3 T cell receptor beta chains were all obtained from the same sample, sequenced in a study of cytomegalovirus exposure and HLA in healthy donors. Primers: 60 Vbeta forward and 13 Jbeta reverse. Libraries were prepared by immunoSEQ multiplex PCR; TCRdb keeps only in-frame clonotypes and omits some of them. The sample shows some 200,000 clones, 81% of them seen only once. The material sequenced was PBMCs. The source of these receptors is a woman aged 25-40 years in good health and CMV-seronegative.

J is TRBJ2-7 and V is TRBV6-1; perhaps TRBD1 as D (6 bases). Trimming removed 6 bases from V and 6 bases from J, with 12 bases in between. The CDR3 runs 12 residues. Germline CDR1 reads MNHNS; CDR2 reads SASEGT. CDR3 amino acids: CASSRTGPEQYF. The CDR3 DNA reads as TGTGCCAGCAGCCGCACAGGGCCCGAGCAGTACTTC.

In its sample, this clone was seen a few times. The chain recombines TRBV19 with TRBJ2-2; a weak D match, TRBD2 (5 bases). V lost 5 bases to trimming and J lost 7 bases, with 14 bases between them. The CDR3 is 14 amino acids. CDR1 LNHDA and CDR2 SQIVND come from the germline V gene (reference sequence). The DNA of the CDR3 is TGTGCCAGTAGTGGCTGGGTGAGGGACGGGGAGCTGTTTTTT. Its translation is CASSGWVRDGELFF. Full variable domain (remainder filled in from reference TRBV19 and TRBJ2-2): DGGITQSPKYLFRKEGQNVTLSCEQNLNHDAMYWYRQDPGQGLRLIYYSQIVNDFQKGDIAEGYSVSREKKESFPLTVTSAQKNPTAFYLCASSGWVRDGELFFGEGSRLTVL.

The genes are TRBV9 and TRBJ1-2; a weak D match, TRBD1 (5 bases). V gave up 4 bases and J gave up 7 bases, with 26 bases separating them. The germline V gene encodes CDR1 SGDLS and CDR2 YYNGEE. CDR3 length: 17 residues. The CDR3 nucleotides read TGTGCCAGCAGCCCTGGGGCATTCGGCAGCATACCCGTTGGCTACACCTTC. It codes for CASSPGAFGSIPVGYTF.